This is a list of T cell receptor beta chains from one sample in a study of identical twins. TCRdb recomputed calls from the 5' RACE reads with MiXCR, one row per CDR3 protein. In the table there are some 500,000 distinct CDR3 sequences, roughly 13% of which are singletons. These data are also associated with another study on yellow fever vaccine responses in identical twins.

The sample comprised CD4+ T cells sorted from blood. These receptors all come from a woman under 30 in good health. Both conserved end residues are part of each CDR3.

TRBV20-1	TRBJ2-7	CSAKRGDSSYEQYF
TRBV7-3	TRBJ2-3	CASSGGLAGTDTQYF
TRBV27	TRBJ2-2	CASSSQATRAWTGELFF
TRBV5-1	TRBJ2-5	CASKLGPEQETQYF
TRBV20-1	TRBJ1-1	CSAIAGHPKLNTEAFF
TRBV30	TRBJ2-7	CAWISAYEQYF
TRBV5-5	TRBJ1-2	CASSAHGSEFPPYGYTF
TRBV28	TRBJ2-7	CASSRLYRDREEGISYEQYF
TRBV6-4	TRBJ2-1	CASSDELGGHNEQFF
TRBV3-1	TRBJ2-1	CASSQTPGTGRDRGRAAYNEQFF
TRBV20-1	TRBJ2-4	CSARDTARAKNIQYF
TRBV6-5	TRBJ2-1	CASSYAAAGNEQFF
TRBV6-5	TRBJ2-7	CASSYSRRGEQYF
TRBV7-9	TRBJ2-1	CASRSELNSEQFF
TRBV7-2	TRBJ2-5	CASRTSGSGSQYF
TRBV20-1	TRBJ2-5	CSARGVLAGVQETQYF
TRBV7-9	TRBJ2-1	CASSSGTYYNEQFF
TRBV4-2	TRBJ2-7	CASSQTSGTNYEQYF
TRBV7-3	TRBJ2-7	CASSSRTGLEQYF
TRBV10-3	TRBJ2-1	CAIRGTGKIDEQFF
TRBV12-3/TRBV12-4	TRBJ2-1	CASTPMEGGQNEQFF
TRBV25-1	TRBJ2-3	CASSEWGRTGGTDTQYF
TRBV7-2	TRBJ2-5	CASSFQGLAGVLVYF
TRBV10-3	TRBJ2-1	CAIRSWTGEGNEQFF
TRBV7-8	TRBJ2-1	CASSLEVAGSNEQFF
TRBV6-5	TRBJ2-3	CASSYAAATSTDTQYF
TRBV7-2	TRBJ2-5	CASSLPAGGVETQYF
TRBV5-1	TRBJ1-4	CASSLDGERSEKLFF
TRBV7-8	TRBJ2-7	CASSPRTEQYF
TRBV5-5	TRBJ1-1	CASSTQSRLNTEAFF
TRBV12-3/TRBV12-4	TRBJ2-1	CASRTSGSYNEQFF
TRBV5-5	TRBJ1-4	CASSPTQATNEKLFF
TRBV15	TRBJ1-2	CATSRTKIRGETGVYGYTF
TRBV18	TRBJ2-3	CASSPRAGGPAIDTQYF
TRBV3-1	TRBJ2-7	CASSDGQGGYEQYF
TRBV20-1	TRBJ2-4	CSAFLTGVSLGNIQYF
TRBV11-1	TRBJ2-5	CASSLPMTGAQETQYF